The clone carrying this TCR beta chain was seen a handful of times. These data belong to a study of molecular identifiers for immune sequencing clone quantification. TCRdb itself ran the PCR reads through MiXCR, one entry per CDR3 protein. The sample has a few hundred thousand distinct CDR3 sequences, about 21% seen once. The length of the CDR3 is 17 residues. With V trimmed by 0 bases and J by 1 base, 8 bases remained unmatched. CDR1 LGHNA and CDR2 YSLEER come from the germline V gene. The genes are TRBV4-3 and TRBJ2-7; 8 bases match TRBD1. The sample comprised naive CD8+ T cells from blood, with Jurkat cell RNA spiked in. Subset given: FACS-sorted CD8+CD4-CCR7+CD45RA+ naive T cells. This TCR came from a human donor in good health. Some libraries in this study had Jurkat cell RNA spiked in. The CDR3 spells CASSQDGTGISSYEQYF. Written as DNA, the CDR3 is TGCGCCAGCAGCCAAGACGGGACAGGAATTTCTTCCTACGAGCAGTACTTC.